The table lists the clone carrying this T cell receptor (beta chain) with a few counts. The antigen is unknown. From the reads, TCRdb called clonotypes with MiXCR, one entry per CDR3 protein. The sample holds 60,000 to 75,000 distinct CDR3 sequences, less than 25% seen once. These data belong to a study of type 1 regulatory T cells. On the study more broadly: This in vitro CD4 product, T-allo10, is enriched for Tr1 cells and alloantigen-specific.

Study-level results: Compared with non-Tr1 cells, Tr1 cells showed a narrower TCR repertoire.

Germline-derived CDR1 and CDR2 are SGHTA and FQGNSA. This CDR3 is built from 15 residues. V was trimmed by 1 base and J by 0 bases, leaving 7 bases between them. Sequencing was performed on cultured type 1 regulatory T (Tr1) cells, either the whole culture or a sorted fraction (not recorded which). The rearrangement uses TRBV7-2 and TRBJ2-1; D gene uncertain. The TCR originated in a human donor in good health. The DNA of the CDR3 is TGTGCCAGCAGCTTAGTGGCAGACTCCTACAATGAGCAGTTCTTC. Translating gives CASSLVADSYNEQFF.